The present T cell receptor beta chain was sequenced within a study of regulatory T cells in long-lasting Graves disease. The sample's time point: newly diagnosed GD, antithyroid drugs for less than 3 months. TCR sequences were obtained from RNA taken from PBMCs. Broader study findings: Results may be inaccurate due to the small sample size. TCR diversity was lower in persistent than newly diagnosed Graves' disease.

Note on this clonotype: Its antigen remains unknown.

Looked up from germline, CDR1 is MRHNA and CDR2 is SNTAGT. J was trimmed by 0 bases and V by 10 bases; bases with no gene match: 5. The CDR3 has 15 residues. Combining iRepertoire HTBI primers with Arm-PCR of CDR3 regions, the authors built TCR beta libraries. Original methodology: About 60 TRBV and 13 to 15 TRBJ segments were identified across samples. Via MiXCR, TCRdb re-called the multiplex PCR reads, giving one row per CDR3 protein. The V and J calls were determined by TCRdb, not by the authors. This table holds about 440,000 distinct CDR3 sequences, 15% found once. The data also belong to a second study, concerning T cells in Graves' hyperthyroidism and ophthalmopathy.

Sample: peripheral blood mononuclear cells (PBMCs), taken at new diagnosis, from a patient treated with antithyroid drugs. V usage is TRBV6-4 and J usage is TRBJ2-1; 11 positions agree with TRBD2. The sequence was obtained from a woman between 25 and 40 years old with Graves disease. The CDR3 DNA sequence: TGTGCCACCGGGACTAGCGGAAGCTCCTACAATGAGCAGTTCTTC. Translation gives CATGTSGSSYNEQFF.